Ten or more counts support the clone carrying this T cell receptor (beta chain). Its antigen is undetermined. Ophthalmopathy in the donors was of moderate-to-severe activity, with CAS ≥3, NOSPECS ≥4 and duration under 3 months. Transcripts of RNA were the source for amplifying TCR beta CDR3 regions. Investigators did first-round RT-PCR with HTBI primers, then second-round multiplex PCR. Each CDR3 protein is one row after TCRdb ran MiXCR on the multiplex PCR reads. The data show about 640,000 distinct CDR3 sequences, with just over 40% seen just once and over 2.5% held by the top ten. This entry belongs to a study of Graves' ophthalmopathy and Graves' hyperthyroidism. Study-wide results and limits: Most thyroid clonotypes expanded beyond 0.001 frequency were also found in blood. The 13-signature model separated ophthalmopathy from stable hyperthyroidism at just under 90% sensitivity and roughly 81% specificity.

CDR1 is SQVTM, CDR2 ANQGSEA, per germline. The V gene end was trimmed by 7 bases and the J gene end by 2 bases; junction bases not matched to a gene: 2. The CDR3 is 13 residues long. The sequence was obtained from an adult man with Graves' ophthalmopathy. Material for sequencing was peripheral blood. The chain has TRBV29-1 and TRBJ1-2; TRBD1 matches 12 bases. The CDR3 sequence is CSAGTGGNYGYTF. The CDR3 DNA sequence: TGCAGCGCTGGGACAGGGGGCAACTATGGCTACACCTTC.